The 16 T cell receptor beta chains below all came from one sample that was sequenced in a study of a mutant IDH1 vaccine in newly diagnosed glioma. Their antigens are not known. The protocol was immunoSEQ multiplex PCR, while the TCRdb copy is restricted to in-frame clones and leaves out a portion. Here the sample spans tens of thousands of clones, about 61% being singletons. Regarding time point: week 47, end of study. Each dose delivered 300 ug of mutant IDH1 20-mer peptide subcutaneously with imiquimod. The sample here was peripheral blood mononuclear cells (PBMCs), taken from a glioma patient whose treatment included an IDH1 peptide vaccine. These receptors were obtained from a man aged 40-49 years with glioma. Some clones in this sample may be carry-over from other donors' samples.

The chain recombines TRBV10-2 with TRBJ2-7; TRBD1 matches 8 bases. Trimming removed 7 bases from V and 4 bases from J; junction bases left unmatched: 9. CDR1 and CDR2 from the germline V gene are WSHSY and SAAADI. The CDR3 contains 14 residues. CDR3 coding DNA: TGCGCCAGCAACCGACAGGGGACCGAATACGAGCAGTACTTC. It is translated as CASNRQGTEYEQYF.

The V and J genes are TRBV9 and TRBJ2-3; TRBD2 matches 10 bases. Germline CDR1 reads SGDLS; CDR2 reads YYNGEE. The CDR3 contains 16 residues. Trimming cost V 4 bases and J 2 bases; bases outside gene matches: 7. The CDR3 nucleotides are TGTGCCAGCAGCACCCGCCTAGCGGGGGCCACAGATACGCAGTATTTT. Amino acid sequence: CASSTRLAGATDTQYF.

This clone was recorded a few times. The V call is TRBV29-1, the J call TRBJ2-5; TRBD1 is a possible D gene (6 bases). This CDR3 region has 13 residues. Germline CDR1 and CDR2: SQVTM and ANQGSEA. Trimming took 5 bases from V and 5 from J, leaving 15 bases between them. The CDR3 bases are TGCAGCGTTCGCCGTAACAGGGATGAGACCCAGTACTTC. It is translated as CSVRRNRDETQYF.

V gene TRBV7-2 combines with J gene TRBJ1-1, with TRBD1 matching 8 bases. The CDR3 spans 19 residues. The V segment lost 5 bases and the J segment 0 bases; nucleotides outside the gene matches: 17. The V gene's germline CDR1 is SGHTA and CDR2 FQGNSA. The CDR3 protein is CASSPSNRGRPFMNTEAFF. In DNA, the CDR3 is TGTGCCAGCAGCCCCTCCAACAGGGGGAGACCGTTCATGAACACTGAAGCTTTCTTT.

V is TRBV29-1 and J is TRBJ1-1, with D maybe TRBD1 (5 bases). The length of the CDR3 is 15 residues. Germline CDR1 is SQVTM and CDR2 is ANQGSEA. Trimming removed 7 bases from V and 1 base from J, with 19 bases in between. In DNA form, the CDR3 reads TGCAGCGCAAAGGATACCTACGGGACGAACACTGAAGCTTTCTTT. It translates to CSAKDTYGTNTEAFF.

This chain links TRBV6-1 with TRBJ1-5; D ambiguous. Trimming shortened V by 3 bases and J by 4 bases, and 10 bases separated the two germline ends. The CDR3 runs 14 residues. Germline CDR1 MNHNS, CDR2 SASEGT. The chain's CDR3 is CASSDWAANQPQHF. DNA for the CDR3: TGTGCCAGCAGTGATTGGGCGGCGAATCAGCCCCAGCATTTT.

This clone was observed a few times. The genes are TRBV6-1 and TRBJ2-2, with D possibly being TRBD2 (5 bases). Germline CDR1 is MNHNS and CDR2 is SASEGT. The CDR3 contains 14 residues. Between the trimmed V and J ends, which lost 0 bases and 6 bases, there was a span of 8 bases. The CDR3 sequence: CASSEASAAGELFF. In DNA form, the CDR3 reads TGTGCCAGCAGTGAAGCTAGCGCGGCCGGGGAGCTGTTTTTT.

This rearrangement joins TRBV6-5 to TRBJ1-6; the D gene is possibly TRBD1 (5 bases). The V gene's germline CDR1 is MNHEY and CDR2 SVGAGI. The CDR3 is 14 amino acids. Trimming removed 2 bases at V and 9 bases at J, with 11 bases between. The CDR3 coding sequence is TGTGCCAGCAGTTACGGGGCGACGAGTTCACCCCTCCACTTT. It encodes CASSYGATSSPLHF.

V usage is TRBV29-1 and J usage is TRBJ1-2; perhaps TRBD1 as D (5 bases). Germline lookup yields CDR1 SQVTM and CDR2 ANQGSEA. The V and J ends lost 4 bases and 2 bases respectively, with 17 bases between them. This CDR3 is built from 15 residues. The CDR3 DNA follows: TGCAGCGTTGGTGGGGCGGGGGGGACCAACTATGGCTACACCTTC. It yields the protein CSVGGAGGTNYGYTF. The variable domain in full, completed from reference TRBV29-1 and TRBJ1-2, reads SAVISQKPSRDICQRGTSLTIQCQVDSQVTMMFWYRQQPGQSLTLIATANQGSEATYESGFVIDKFPISRPNLTFSTLTVSNMSPEDSSIYLCSVGGAGGTNYGYTFGSGTRLTVV.

This sequence joins TRBV10-3 and TRBJ2-1; 8 bases match TRBD1. V lost 0 bases to trimming and J lost 6 bases; unmatched junction nucleotides: 7. Looked up from germline, CDR1 is ENHRY and CDR2 is SYGVKD. The CDR3 totals 16 residues. The CDR3 region has the DNA TGTGCCATCAGTGAGTCCTCAGGGGGCCATGCCAATGAGCAGTTCTTC. It codes for CAISESSGGHANEQFF.

This chain connects TRBV7-9 to TRBJ1-5, with 8 bases aligning to TRBD1. V lost 4 bases and J lost 6; bases outside the gene matches: 8. The CDR3 is made up of 15 amino acids. Germline V gene data show CDR1 as SEHNR and CDR2 as FQNEAQ (reference sequence). DNA of the CDR3: TGTGCCAGCAGCTCGGACAGGGAAGGGAGTCAGCCCCAGCATTTT. Translation: CASSSDREGSQPQHF.

The rearrangement uses TRBV30 and TRBJ2-2; no firm D call. Trimming left V 2 bases short and J 0 bases short, with 7 bases between. CDR3 size: 14 residues. Germline V gene sequence: CDR1 GTSNPN, CDR2 SVGIG (reference sequence). CDR3: CAWSQYSNTGELFF. The CDR3 region has the DNA TGTGCCTGGAGTCAATACTCGAACACCGGGGAGCTGTTTTTT.

The chain combines TRBV6-5 with TRBJ1-2; D may be TRBD1 (5 bases). V was clipped by 2 bases and J by 5 bases, with 12 bases between them. The CDR3 loop spans 14 amino acids. The germline V gene encodes CDR1 MNHEY and CDR2 SVGAGI. CDR3 coding DNA: TGTGCCAGCAGTTACGGGGCCGGAGGGTATGGCTACACCTTC. This sequence encodes CASSYGAGGYGYTF.

The chain couples TRBV29-1 to TRBJ1-2; weak D call: TRBD1 (5 bases). Trimming pared 1 base from V and 4 bases from J, leaving 13 bases between. The CDR3 is 14 amino acids. Germline CDR1 reads SQVTM; CDR2 reads ANQGSEA. The CDR3 DNA reads TGCAGCGTTGAAGGCGGTGACAGTCCCTATGGCTACACCTTC. It codes for CSVEGGDSPYGYTF.

Note on this clone: Other DNA sequences in this specimen translate into the identical CDR3. The chain recombines TRBV18 with TRBJ1-5; perhaps TRBD1 as D (5 bases). Germline V gives CDR1 KGHSH, CDR2 LQKENI. Trimming stripped 2 bases from V and 5 bases from J, with 10 bases between. This CDR3 has 14 amino acids. The DNA of the CDR3 is TGTGCCAGCTCACCAGGGCAGGGAGATCAGCCCCAGCATTTT. Translated, it gives CASSPGQGDQPQHF. The complete variable domain, with remaining parts taken from reference TRBV18 and TRBJ1-5, reads NAGVMQNPRHLVRRRGQEARLRCSPMKGHSHVYWYRQLPEEGLKFMVYLQKENIIDESGMPKERFSAEFPKEGPSILRIQQVVRGDSAAYFCASSPGQGDQPQHFGDGTRLSIL.

This clone has a handful of counts. V and J are TRBV6-5 and TRBJ1-1, with D possibly being TRBD1 (5 bases). Trimming took 2 bases from V and 6 from J, leaving 10 bases between them. Germline loops: CDR1 MNHEY, CDR2 SVGAGI. CDR3 size: 13 residues. CDR3 sequence: CASSYTQGAEAFF. The CDR3 DNA is TGTGCCAGCAGTTACACCCAGGGCGCTGAAGCTTTCTTT.